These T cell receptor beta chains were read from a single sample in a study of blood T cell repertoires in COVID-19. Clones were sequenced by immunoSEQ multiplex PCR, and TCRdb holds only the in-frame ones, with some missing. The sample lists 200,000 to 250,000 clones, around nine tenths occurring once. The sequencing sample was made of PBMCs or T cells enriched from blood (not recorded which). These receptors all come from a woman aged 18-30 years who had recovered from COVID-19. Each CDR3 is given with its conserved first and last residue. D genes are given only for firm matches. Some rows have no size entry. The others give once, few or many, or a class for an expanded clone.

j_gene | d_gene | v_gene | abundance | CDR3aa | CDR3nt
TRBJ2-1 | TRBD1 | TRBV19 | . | CASSIGQGANEQFF | TGTGCCAGTAGTATAGGACAGGGGGCCAATGAGCAGTTCTTC
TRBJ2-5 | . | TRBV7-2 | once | CASSLARETQYF | TGTGCCAGCAGCTTAGCCCGGGAGACCCAGTACTTC
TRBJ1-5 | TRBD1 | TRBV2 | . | CASRTGGLNQPQHF | TGTGCCAGCAGAACAGGGGGTCTAAATCAGCCCCAGCATTTT
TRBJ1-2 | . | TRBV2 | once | CASTSDGDGYTF | TGTGCCAGCACCTCAGACGGGGATGGCTACACCTTC
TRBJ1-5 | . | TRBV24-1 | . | CATSDFFRGCGMPQHF | TGTGCCACCAGTGATTTCTTTCGGGGGTGCGGAATGCCCCAGCATTTT
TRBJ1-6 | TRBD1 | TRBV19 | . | CASSPLSFRGLDSPLHF | TGTGCCAGTAGTCCTCTATCCTTCAGGGGGCTCGATTCACCCCTCCACTTT
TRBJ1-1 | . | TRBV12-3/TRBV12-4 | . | CASSLGISEAFF | TGTGCCAGCAGTTTAGGTATCTCTGAAGCTTTCTTT
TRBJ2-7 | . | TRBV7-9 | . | CASSFAQYEQYF | TGTGCCAGCAGCTTTGCGCAATACGAGCAGTACTTC
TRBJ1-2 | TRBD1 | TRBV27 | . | CASSSYTGTANYGYTF | TGTGCCAGCAGTTCCTATACCGGGACAGCTAACTATGGCTACACCTTC
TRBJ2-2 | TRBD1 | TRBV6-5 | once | CASRVTGAGELFF | TGTGCCAGCAGGGTAACAGGGGCCGGGGAGCTGTTTTTT
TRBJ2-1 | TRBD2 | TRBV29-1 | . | CSVETASGEYNEQFF | TGCAGCGTTGAAACGGCTAGCGGGGAATACAATGAGCAGTTCTTC
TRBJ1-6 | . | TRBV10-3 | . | CAISEINYNSPLHF | TGTGCCATCAGTGAGATAAACTATAATTCACCCCTCCACTTT
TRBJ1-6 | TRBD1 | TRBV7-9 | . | CASSPPGQQNSPLHF | TGTGCCAGCAGCCCACCGGGACAGCAGAATTCACCCCTCCACTTT
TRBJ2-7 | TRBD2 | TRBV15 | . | CATSHKWTSNEQYF | TGTGCCACCAGTCATAAGTGGACTAGCAACGAGCAGTACTTC
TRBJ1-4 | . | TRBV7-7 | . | CASSQTPFGGQNEKLFF | TGTGCTAGCAGTCAAACCCCATTTGGGGGACAAAATGAAAAACTGTTTTTT
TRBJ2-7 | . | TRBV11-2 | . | CASSLVEKTIF | TGTGCCAGCAGCTTAGTGGAGAAAACCATCTTC
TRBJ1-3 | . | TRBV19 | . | CASSEAQVVFGNTIYF | TGTGCCAGCTCTGAGGCACAGGTTGTATTTGGAAACACCATATATTTT
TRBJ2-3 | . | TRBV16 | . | CASSQTSQDTQYF | TGTGCCAGCAGCCAAACTAGTCAAGATACGCAGTATTTT
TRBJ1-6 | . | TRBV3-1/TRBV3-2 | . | CASSQRSANSPLHF | TGTGCCAGCAGCCAGAGAAGTGCGAATTCACCCCTCCACTTT
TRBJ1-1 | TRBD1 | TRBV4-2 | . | CASSLTGESEAFF | TGTGCCAGCAGCCTGACAGGGGAGAGTGAAGCTTTCTTT
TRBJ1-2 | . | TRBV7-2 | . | CASSPTGSPYGYTF | TGTGCCAGCAGCCCCACAGGTTCCCCTTATGGCTACACCTTC
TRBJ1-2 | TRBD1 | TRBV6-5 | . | CASSYSGQGGYGYTF | TGTGCCAGCAGTTACTCAGGGCAGGGGGGCTATGGCTACACCTTC
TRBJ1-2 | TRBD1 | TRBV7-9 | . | CASSLPTGAGYTF | TGTGCCAGCAGCTTACCGACAGGGGCCGGCTACACCTTC
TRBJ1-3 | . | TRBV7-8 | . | CASSLARAGSGNTIYF | TGTGCCAGCAGCTTAGCGCGTGCTGGTTCTGGAAACACCATATATTTT
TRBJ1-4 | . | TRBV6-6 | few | CASTPDEKLFF | TGTGCCAGCACCCCGGATGAAAAACTGTTTTTT
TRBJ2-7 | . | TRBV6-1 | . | CASSESILEGEQYF | TGTGCCAGCAGTGAAAGTATTTTGGAGGGGGAGCAGTACTTC
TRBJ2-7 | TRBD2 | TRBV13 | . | CASSLGRGGQEQYF | TGTGCCAGCAGCTTAGGCCGCGGGGGTCAAGAGCAGTACTTC
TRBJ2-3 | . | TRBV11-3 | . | CASSLDRLDRPTQYF | TGTGCCAGCAGCTTAGATCGACTAGACCGACCTACGCAGTATTTT
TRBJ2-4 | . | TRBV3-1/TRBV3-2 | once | CASSQAPGLAKNIQYF | TGTGCCAGCAGCCAAGCCCCCGGGTTGGCCAAAAACATTCAGTACTTC
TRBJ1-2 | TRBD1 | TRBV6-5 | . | CASSFRTGAGGYTF | TGTGCCAGCAGTTTTAGAACAGGGGCAGGTGGCTACACCTTC
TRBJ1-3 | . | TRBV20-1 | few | CSASRGVGNTIYF | TGCAGTGCTAGTCGGGGGGTTGGAAACACCATATATTTT
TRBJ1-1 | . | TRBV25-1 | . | CASKGATMNTEAFF | TGTGCCAGTAAAGGAGCTACTATGAACACTGAAGCTTTCTTT
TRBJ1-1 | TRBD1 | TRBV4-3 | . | CASSQDRQGGTEAFF | TGCGCCAGCAGCCAAGATAGGCAGGGGGGCACTGAAGCTTTCTTT
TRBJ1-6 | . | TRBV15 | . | CATSRVWRGANNSPLHF | TGTGCCACCAGCAGGGTTTGGAGGGGAGCAAATAATTCACCCCTCCACTTT
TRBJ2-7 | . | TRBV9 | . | CASSPDSGAVSYEQYF | TGTGCCAGCAGCCCTGACTCGGGAGCGGTCTCCTACGAGCAGTACTTC
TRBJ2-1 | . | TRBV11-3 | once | CASSKENEQFF | TGTGCCAGCAGCAAGGAGAATGAGCAGTTCTTC
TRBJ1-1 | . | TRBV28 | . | CASSSDPRGVETEAFF | TGTGCCAGCAGTTCGGATCCAAGGGGCGTGGAAACTGAAGCTTTCTTT
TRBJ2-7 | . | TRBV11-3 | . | CASSPFTQGYEQYF | TGTGCCAGCAGCCCCTTCACGCAGGGCTACGAGCAGTACTTC
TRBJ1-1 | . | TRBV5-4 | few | CASSLGGDTEAFF | TGTGCCAGCAGCTTGGGGGGGGACACTGAAGCTTTCTTT
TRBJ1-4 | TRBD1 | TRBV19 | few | CASSTGTGTNEKLFF | TGTGCCAGTAGTACCGGGACAGGGACGAATGAAAAACTGTTTTTT
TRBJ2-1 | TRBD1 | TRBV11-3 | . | CASSIIRGNEQFF | TGTGCCAGCAGCATCATCAGGGGGAATGAGCAGTTCTTC
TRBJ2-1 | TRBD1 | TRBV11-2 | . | CASSLWTGRIQNEQFF | TGTGCCAGCAGCCTCTGGACAGGGCGAATCCAGAATGAGCAGTTCTTC
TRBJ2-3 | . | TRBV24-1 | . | CATSDLSGDTDTQYF | TGTGCCACCAGTGATTTATCCGGGGACACAGATACGCAGTATTTT
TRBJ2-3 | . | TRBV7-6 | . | CASSLDRSGTQYF | TGTGCCAGCAGCTTAGATCGGTCGGGTACGCAGTATTTT
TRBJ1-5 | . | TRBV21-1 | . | CAVCGGRQPQHF | TGTGCCGTGTGCGGGGGACGTCAGCCCCAGCATTTT
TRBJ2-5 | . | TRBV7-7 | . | CASSFDSVQETQYF | TGTGCTAGCAGCTTTGACAGCGTACAAGAGACCCAGTACTTC
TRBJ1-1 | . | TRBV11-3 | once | CASSLQENTEAFF | TGTGCCAGCAGCCTGCAGGAGAACACTGAAGCTTTCTTT
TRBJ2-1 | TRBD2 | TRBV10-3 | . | CAISVSSGLAGGLLSGEQFF | TGTGCCATCAGTGTAAGTTCGGGACTAGCGGGGGGGCTGCTATCCGGTGAGCAGTTCTTC
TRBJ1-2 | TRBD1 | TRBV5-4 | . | CASSLDRGRSYGYTF | TGTGCCAGCAGCCTGGACAGGGGGCGCAGTTATGGCTACACCTTC
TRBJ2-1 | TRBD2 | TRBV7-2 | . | CASSRDYSSSYNEQFF | TGTGCCAGCAGCCGGGACTACTCAAGCTCCTACAATGAGCAGTTCTTC
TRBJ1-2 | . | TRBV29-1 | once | CSVLTAFTRRGGYTF | TGCAGCGTCCTCACCGCATTTACTCGTCGCGGGGGCTACACCTTC
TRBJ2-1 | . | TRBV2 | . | CASTGRENNEQFF | TGTGCCAGCACAGGCAGGGAAAACAATGAGCAGTTCTTC
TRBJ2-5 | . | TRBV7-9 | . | CASSLGLTGQYF | TGTGCCAGCAGCTTAGGTCTGACAGGACAGTACTTC
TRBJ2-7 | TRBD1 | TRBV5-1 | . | CASSLPGQGYEQYF | TGCGCCAGCAGCTTACCGGGACAGGGCTACGAGCAGTACTTC
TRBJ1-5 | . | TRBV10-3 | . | CAISSDKYSNQPQHF | TGTGCCATCAGTTCGGACAAATATAGCAATCAGCCCCAGCATTTT
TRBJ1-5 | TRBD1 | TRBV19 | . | CASSTGTDSNQPQHF | TGTGCCAGTAGCACTGGGACAGATAGCAATCAGCCCCAGCATTTT